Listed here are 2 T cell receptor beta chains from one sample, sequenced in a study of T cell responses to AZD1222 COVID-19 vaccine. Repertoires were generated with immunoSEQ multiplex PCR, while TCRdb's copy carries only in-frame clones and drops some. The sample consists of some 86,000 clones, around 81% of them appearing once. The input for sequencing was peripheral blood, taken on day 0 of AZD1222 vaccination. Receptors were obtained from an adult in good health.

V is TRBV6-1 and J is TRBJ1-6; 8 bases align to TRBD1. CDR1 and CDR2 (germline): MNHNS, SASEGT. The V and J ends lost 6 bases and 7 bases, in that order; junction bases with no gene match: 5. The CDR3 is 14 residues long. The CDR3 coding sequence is TGTGCCAGCAGGGGACAGGCTACAAATTCACCCCTCCACTTT. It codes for CASRGQATNSPLHF.

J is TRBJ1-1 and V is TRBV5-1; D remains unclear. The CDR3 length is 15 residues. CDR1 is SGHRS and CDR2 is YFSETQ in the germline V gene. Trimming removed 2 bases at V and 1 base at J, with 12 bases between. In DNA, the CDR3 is TGCGCCAGCAGCTTTGGTTCAGGCCAGAACACTGAAGCTTTCTTT. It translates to CASSFGSGQNTEAFF.